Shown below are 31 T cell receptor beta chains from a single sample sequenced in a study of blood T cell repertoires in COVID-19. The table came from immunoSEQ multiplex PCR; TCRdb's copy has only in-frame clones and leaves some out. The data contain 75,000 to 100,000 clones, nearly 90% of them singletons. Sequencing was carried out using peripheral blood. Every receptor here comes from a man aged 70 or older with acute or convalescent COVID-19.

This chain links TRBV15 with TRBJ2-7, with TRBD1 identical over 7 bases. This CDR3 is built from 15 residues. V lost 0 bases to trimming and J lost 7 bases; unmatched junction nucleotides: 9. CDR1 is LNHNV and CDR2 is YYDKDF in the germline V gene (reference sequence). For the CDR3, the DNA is TGTGCCACCAGCAGAGATGAGGCAGGGGGTCGGGAGCAGTACTTC. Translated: CATSRDEAGGREQYF.

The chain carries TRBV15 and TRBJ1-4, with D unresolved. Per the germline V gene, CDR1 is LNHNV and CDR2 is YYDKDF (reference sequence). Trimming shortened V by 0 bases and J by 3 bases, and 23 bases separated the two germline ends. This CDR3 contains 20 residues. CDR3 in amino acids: CATSRDTPESKVSPNEKLFF. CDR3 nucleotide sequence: TGTGCCACCAGCAGAGATACGCCGGAGAGTAAGGTTAGTCCTAATGAAAAACTGTTTTTT.

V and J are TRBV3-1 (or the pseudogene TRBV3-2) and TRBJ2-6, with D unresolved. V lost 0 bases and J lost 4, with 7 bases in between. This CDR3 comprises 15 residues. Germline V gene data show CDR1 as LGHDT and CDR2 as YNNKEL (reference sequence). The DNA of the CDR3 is TGTGCCAGCAGCCAAGATCTTTCCGGGGCCAACGTCCTGACTTTC. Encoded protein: CASSQDLSGANVLTF.

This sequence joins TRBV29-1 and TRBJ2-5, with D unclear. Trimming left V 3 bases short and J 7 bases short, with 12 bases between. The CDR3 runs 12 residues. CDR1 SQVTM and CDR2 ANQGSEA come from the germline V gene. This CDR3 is CSVDLEAGTQYF. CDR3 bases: TGCAGCGTTGATTTAGAGGCCGGGACCCAGTACTTC. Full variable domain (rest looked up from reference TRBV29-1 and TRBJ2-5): SAVISQKPSRDICQRGTSLTIQCQVDSQVTMMFWYRQQPGQSLTLIATANQGSEATYESGFVIDKFPISRPNLTFSTLTVSNMSPEDSSIYLCSVDLEAGTQYFGPGTRLLVL.

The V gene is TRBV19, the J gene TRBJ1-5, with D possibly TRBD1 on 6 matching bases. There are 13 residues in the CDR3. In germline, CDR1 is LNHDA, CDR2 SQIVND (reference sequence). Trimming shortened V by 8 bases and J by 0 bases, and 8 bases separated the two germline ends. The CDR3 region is CASGDNSNQPQHF. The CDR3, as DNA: TGTGCCAGTGGGGACAATAGCAATCAGCCCCAGCATTTT.

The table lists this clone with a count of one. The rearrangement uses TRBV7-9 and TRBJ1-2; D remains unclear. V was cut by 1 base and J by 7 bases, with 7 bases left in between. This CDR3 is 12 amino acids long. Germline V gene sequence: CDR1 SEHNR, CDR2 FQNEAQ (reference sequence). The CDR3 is CASSLGGVGYTF. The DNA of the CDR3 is TGTGCCAGCAGCTTAGGCGGGGTTGGCTACACCTTC.

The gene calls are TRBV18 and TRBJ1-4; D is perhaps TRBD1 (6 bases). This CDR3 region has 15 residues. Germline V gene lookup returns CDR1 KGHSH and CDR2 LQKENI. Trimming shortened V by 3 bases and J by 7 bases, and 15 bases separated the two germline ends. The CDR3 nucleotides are TGTGCCAGCTCACCTCCTATCCGCAGGGGTGAAAAACTGTTTTTT. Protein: CASSPPIRRGEKLFF.

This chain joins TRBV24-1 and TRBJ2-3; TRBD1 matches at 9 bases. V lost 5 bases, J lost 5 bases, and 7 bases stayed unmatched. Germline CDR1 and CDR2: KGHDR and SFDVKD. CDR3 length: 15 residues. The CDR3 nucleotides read TGTGCCACCAGTGGGGGGGGACAGGGTATAGATACGCAGTATTTT. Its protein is CATSGGGQGIDTQYF.

CDR3 bases: TGTGCCAGCAGGCGGGACCGCACTAATGAAAAACTGTTTTTT. This codes for CASRRDRTNEKLFF. V gene TRBV6-5 combines with J gene TRBJ1-4; TRBD1 is a possible D gene (5 bases). The germline V gene has CDR1 MNHEY and CDR2 SVGAGI. The V and J ends lost 6 bases and 2 bases respectively, with 10 bases between them. The CDR3 runs to 14 residues.

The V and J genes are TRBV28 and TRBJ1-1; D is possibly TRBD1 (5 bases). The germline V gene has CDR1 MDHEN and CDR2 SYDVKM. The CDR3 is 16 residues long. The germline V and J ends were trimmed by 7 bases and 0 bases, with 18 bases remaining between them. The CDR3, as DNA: TGTGCCAGCACCCTAGGCATAGGAGGGGTGAACACTGAAGCTTTCTTT. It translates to CASTLGIGGVNTEAFF.

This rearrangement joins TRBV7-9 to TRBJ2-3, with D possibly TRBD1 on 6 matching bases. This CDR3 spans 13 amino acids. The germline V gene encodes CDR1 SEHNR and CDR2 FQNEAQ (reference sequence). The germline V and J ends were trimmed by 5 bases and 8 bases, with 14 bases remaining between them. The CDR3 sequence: CASSTGTSGTQYF. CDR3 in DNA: TGTGCCAGCAGCACAGGGACGTCGGGTACGCAGTATTTT.

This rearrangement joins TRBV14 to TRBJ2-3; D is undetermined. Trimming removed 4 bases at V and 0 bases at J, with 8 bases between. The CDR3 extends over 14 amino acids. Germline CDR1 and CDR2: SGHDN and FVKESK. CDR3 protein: CASSRTLSTDTQYF. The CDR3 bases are TGTGCCAGCAGCCGAACTCTTAGCACAGATACGCAGTATTTT.

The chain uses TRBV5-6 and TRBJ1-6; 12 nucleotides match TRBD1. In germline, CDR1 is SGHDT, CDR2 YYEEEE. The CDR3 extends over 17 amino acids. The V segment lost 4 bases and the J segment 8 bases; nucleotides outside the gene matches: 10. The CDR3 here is CASSGTGQGARHSPLHF. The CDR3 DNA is TGTGCCAGCAGCGGTACGGGACAGGGGGCAAGGCATTCACCCCTCCACTTT. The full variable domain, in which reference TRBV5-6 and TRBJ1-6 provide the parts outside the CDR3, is DAGVTQSPTHLIKTRGQQVTLRCSPKSGHDTVSWYQQALGQGPQFIFQYYEEEERQRGNFPDRFSGHQFPNYSSELNVNALLLGDSALYLCASSGTGQGARHSPLHFGNGTRLTVT.

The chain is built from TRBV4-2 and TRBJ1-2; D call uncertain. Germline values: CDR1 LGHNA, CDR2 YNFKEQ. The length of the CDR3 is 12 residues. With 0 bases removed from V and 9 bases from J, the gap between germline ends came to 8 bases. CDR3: CASSQEARRYTF. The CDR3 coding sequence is TGTGCCAGCAGCCAAGAGGCTAGGCGCTACACCTTC.

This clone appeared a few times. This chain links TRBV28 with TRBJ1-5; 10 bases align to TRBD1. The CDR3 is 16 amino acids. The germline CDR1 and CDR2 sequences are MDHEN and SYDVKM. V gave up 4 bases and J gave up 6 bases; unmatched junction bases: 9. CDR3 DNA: TGTGCCAGCAGTTCGCCGGGACAGGGGTGGATTCAGCCCCAGCATTTT. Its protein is CASSSPGQGWIQPQHF.

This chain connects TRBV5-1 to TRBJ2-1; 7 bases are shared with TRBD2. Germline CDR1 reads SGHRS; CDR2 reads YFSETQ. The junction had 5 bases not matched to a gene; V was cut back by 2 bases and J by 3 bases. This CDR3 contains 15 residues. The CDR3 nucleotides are TGCGCCAGCAGCTTCGGGGGGTCCTTCTACAATGAGCAGTTCTTC. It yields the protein CASSFGGSFYNEQFF.

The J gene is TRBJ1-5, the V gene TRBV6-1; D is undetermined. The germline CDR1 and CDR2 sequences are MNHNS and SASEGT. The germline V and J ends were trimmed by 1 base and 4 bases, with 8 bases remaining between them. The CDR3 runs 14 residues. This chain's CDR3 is CASSEGHLNQPQHF. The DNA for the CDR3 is TGTGCCAGCAGTGAAGGGCACCTTAATCAGCCCCAGCATTTT.

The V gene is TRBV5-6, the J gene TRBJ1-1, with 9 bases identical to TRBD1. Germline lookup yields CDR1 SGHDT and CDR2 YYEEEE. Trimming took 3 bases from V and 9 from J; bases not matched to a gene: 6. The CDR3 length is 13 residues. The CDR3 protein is CASSSKGTGKAFF. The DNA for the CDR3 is TGTGCCAGCAGCTCCAAAGGGACAGGGAAAGCTTTCTTT.

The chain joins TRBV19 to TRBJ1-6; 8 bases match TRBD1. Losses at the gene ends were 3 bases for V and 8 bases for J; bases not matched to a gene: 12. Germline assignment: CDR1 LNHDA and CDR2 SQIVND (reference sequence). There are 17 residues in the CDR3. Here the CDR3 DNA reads TGTGCCAGTAGTATCGGGACAGGTGCGTTTGTGGATTCACCCCTCCACTTT. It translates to CASSIGTGAFVDSPLHF. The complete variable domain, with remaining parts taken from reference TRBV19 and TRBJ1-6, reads DGGITQSPKYLFRKEGQNVTLSCEQNLNHDAMYWYRQDPGQGLRLIYYSQIVNDFQKGDIAEGYSVSREKKESFPLTVTSAQKNPTAFYLCASSIGTGAFVDSPLHFGNGTRLTVT.

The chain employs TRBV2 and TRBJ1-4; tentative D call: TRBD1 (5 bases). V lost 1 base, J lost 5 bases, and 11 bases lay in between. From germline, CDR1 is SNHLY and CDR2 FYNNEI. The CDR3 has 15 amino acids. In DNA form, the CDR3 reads TGTGCCAGCAGTGAAGAAGGGACTCCAAATGAAAAACTGTTTTTT. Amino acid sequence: CASSEEGTPNEKLFF.

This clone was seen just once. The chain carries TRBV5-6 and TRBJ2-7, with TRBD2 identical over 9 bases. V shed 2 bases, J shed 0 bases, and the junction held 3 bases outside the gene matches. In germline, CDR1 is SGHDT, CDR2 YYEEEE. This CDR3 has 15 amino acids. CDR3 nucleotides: TGTGCCAGCAGCTTAATAGCGGGGGACTCCTACGAGCAGTACTTC. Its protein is CASSLIAGDSYEQYF.

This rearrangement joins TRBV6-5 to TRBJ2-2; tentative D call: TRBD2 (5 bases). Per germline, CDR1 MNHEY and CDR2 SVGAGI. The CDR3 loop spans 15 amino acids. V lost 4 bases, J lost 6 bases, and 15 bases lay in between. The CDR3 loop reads CASSSPGRVSGELFF. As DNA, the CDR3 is TGTGCCAGCAGTTCCCCGGGAAGGGTTTCCGGGGAGCTGTTTTTT.

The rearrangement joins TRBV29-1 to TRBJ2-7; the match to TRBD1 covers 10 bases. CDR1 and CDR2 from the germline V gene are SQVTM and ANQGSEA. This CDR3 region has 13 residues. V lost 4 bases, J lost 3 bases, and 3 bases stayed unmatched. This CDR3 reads CSVGGQGFYEQYF. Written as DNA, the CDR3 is TGCAGCGTTGGGGGACAGGGGTTCTACGAGCAGTACTTC.

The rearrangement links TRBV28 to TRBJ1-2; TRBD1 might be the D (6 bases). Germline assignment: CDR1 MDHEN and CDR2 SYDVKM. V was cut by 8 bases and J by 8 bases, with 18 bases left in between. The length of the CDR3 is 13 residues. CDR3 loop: CASSQTGLEGYTF. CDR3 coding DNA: TGTGCCAGCTCTCAAACAGGGCTCGAAGGCTACACCTTC.

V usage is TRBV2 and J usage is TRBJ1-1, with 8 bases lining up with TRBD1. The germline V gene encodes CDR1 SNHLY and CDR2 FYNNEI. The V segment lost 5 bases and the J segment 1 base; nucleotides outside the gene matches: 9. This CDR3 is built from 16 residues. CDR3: CASSKHVDRGNTEAFF. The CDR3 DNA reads TGTGCCAGCAGTAAACACGTTGACAGGGGGAACACTGAAGCTTTCTTT.

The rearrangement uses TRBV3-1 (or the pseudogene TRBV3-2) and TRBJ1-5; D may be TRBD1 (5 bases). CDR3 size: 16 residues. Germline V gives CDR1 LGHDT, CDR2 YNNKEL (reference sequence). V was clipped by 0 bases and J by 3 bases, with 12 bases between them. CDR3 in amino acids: CASSQDMAGLNQPQHF. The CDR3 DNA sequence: TGTGCCAGCAGCCAAGATATGGCAGGGCTCAATCAGCCCCAGCATTTT.

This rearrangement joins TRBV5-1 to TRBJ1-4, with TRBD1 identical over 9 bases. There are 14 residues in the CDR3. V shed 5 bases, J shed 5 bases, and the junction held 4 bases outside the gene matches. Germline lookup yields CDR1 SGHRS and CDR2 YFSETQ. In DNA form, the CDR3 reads TGCGCCAGCAGAAAACAGGGGGCCAATGAAAAACTGTTTTTT. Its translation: CASRKQGANEKLFF.

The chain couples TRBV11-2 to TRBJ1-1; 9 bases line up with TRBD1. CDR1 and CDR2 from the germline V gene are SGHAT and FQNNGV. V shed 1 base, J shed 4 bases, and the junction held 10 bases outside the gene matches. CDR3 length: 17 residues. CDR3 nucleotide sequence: TGTGCCAGCAGCTTAGGCCCGGGACAGGGCTGGGCCACTGAAGCTTTCTTT. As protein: CASSLGPGQGWATEAFF.

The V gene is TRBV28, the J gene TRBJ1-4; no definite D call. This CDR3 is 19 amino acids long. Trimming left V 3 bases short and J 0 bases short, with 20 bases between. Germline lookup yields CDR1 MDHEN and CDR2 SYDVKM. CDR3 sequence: CASSFPGFGTTATNEKLFF. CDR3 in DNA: TGTGCCAGCAGTTTCCCGGGGTTTGGCACCACTGCAACTAATGAAAAACTGTTTTTT.

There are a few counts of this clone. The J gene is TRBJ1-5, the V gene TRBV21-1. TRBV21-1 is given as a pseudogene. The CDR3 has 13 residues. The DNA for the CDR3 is TGTGCCAGCAGCCGTCTTAGAAATCAGCCCCAGCATTTT. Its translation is CASSRLRNQPQHF.

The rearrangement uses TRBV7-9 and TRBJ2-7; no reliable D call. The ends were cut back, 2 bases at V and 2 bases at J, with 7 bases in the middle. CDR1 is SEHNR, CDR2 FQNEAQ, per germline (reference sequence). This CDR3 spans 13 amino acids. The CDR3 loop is CASSLSQAYEQYF. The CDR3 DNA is TGTGCCAGCAGCTTAAGCCAGGCCTACGAGCAGTACTTC.